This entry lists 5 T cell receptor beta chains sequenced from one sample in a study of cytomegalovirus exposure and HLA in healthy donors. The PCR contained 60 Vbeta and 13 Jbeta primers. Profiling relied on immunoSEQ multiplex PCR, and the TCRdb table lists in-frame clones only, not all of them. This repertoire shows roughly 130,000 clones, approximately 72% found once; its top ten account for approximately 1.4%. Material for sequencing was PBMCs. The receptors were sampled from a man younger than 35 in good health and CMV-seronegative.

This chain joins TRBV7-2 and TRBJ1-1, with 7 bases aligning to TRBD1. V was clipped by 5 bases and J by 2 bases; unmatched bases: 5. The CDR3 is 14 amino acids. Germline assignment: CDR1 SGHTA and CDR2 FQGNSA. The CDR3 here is CASSQTGLNTEAFF. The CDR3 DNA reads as TGTGCCAGCAGCCAGACAGGGCTAAACACTGAAGCTTTCTTT.

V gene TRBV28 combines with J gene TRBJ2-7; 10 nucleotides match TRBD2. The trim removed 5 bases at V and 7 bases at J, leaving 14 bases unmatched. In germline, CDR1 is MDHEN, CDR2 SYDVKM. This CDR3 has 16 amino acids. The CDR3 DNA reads TGTGCCAGCAGTGCTACCTTTAGCGGGAGGACGGTAGAGCAGTACTTC. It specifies CASSATFSGRTVEQYF.

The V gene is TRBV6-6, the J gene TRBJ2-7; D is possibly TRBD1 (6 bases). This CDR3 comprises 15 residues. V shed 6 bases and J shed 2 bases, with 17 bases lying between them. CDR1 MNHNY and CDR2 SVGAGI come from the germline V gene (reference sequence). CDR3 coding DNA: TGTGCCAGCAGCCCCCCGGGAAGGGGGACCTACGAGCAGTACTTC. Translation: CASSPPGRGTYEQYF.

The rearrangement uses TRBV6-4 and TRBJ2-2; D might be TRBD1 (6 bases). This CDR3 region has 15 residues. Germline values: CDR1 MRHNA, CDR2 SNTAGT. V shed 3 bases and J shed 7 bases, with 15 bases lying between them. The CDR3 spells CASSETQGSRGELFF. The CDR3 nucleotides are TGTGCCAGCAGTGAGACACAGGGATCGCGCGGGGAGCTGTTTTTT.

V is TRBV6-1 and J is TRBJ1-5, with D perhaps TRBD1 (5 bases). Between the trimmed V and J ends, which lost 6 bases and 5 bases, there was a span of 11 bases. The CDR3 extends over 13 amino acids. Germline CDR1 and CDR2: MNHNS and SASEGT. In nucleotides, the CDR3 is TGTGCCAGCAGCACAGCGACAGATCAGCCCCAGCATTTT. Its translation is CASSTATDQPQHF.